A single TCR beta chain is shown here with its context. Its target is unknown. Clones were read by immunoSEQ multiplex PCR, and TCRdb kept only the in-frame ones, dropping some. Here the sample spans some 120,000 clones, 75% to 95% being singletons. This sample was included in a study of T cell responses to AZD1222 COVID-19 vaccine. Overall study: The analysis combined second doses at about 4 or about 12 weeks. Study-wide results and caveats: Repertoire sampling occurred only after the peak T cell response. Among spike-specific TCRs, nearly half reportedly target unmutated variant regions.

The receptor was derived from an adult in good health. Material: peripheral blood, obtained on day 0 of AZD1222 vaccination.

CDR3 nucleotides: TGTGCCAGCATGAAGGGGAATTCACCCCTCCACTTT. Amino acid sequence: CASMKGNSPLHF. The rearrangement joins TRBV9 to TRBJ1-6; TRBD1 is a possible D gene (5 bases). Trimming left V 6 bases short and J 7 bases short, with 8 bases between. Germline assignment: CDR1 SGDLS and CDR2 YYNGEE. The CDR3 spans 12 residues.